This record covers a single TCR beta chain. The specificity of this receptor is unknown. Per-nucleotide qualities are absent, and no much larger clonotype sits a single base away. The library was made by RACE. Sequencing was carried out with a NextSeq 500. Library preparation attached unique molecular identifiers to individual cDNA molecules for quantitative, reproducible TCR counting. For every blood RNA sample, sequencing covered both the TCR alpha and TCR beta chains. Concerning the study's data processing: The median number of TCRs per sample was 95,638, ranging from about 20,000 to 750,000. The Decombinator software suite was used to annotate the V, J and CDR3 of the TCR reads. For the PS versus PT1 abundance plots, all samples were subsampled to the same number of TCRs (28,000). Expanded TCRs were defined as absent before sensitization and observed at least eight times at the 2-week time point. The public sequencing data were trimmed at Q25 with fastp and processed into clonotypes with MiXCR by TCRdb, which kept only in-frame beta chains. Each entry merges the rows of one CDR3 protein and shows their most common DNA and genes. TCRdb's processing, not the study's, gives the V and J calls here. The sample data list roughly 180,000 distinct CDR3 sequences, and 20% to 25% of these were observed just once. Jointly, the top ten make up about 6.7% of the sample.

The data stem from a study of human T cells and chemical hapten exposure (dated by TCRdb to 2020 to 2023). In the study overall: For sensitization, 2% DPC in acetone was applied to a roughly 2 cm by roughly 2 cm area of upper inner arm skin. Throughout the study period of around 25 weeks, patients also received therapeutic DPC doses to the scalp every week. Patch testing was done on the upper back using Finn chambers containing 0.01% DPC, and results were scored after 6 days according to International Contact Dermatitis Research Group standards. The patient cohort, mostly female, included alopecia areata with under or over 50% scalp involvement, alopecia totalis and alopecia universalis. Libraries were pooled for sequencing, and variation in per-sample TCR yields was attributed mainly to small differences in library volumes within the pool. This study followed changes in the peripheral blood TCR repertoire in vivo during primary and secondary sensitization of alopecia patients to the hapten diphenylcyclopropenone (DPC). Blood samples were taken from patients before sensitization (week 0) and then at 2, 6 and about 24 weeks after DPC sensitization. Under 30 alopecia patients gave blood for TCR sequencing at one to four time points (pre-sensitization, 2, 6 and 24 weeks).

V is shortened by 2 bases, J by 6 bases, and the region joining them spans 13 bases. The CDR3 covers 14 residues, taking in both the cysteine and the phenylalanine. Solely the CDR3 DNA is kept, with 42 bases framed from the first base. The germline V gene specifies SGHVS as CDR1 and FQNEAQ as CDR2. Overall results and qualifications from the work: Patch test score correlated positively with the number of PT1 expanded TCRs, reaching significance at thresholds 8, 16 and 32 but not at 4. Repeated subsampling changed both the strength of the expansion versus patch-test correlation and the threshold at which that correlation became significant. Because all patients had alopecia, a presumed autoimmune disease, the immune response of the patients might differ from that of healthy individuals. Compared with pre-sensitization or healthy control sets, expanded TCRs formed significantly more large CDR3 similarity clusters, which is consistent with antigen-driven responses. DPC sensitization did not change the number of TCRs with a frequency above 1 in 1000, and there was no evidence of changes in global repertoire structure.

The time point label corresponds to: patch test 1, 2 weeks after DPC sensitization. The meaning of the sample's treatment or condition label: therapeutic diphenylcyclopropenone sensitization with weekly scalp DPC. At every patch-test visit, the blood draw took place before the patch test was put on. Patients were considered eligible if aged 18 to 70, diagnosed with alopecia and deemed suitable for DPC therapy, and patients were excluded if pregnant. Total RNA was isolated from unfractionated whole blood collected in Tempus Blood RNA tubes. The TCR originated in a woman aged 50 to 60 with alopecia areata. Some clones in this sample may be carry-over from other donors' samples. The material sequenced was whole blood, taken in connection with sensitization to the hapten diphenylcyclopropenone (DPC). Here the chain combines TRBV7-8 and TRBJ1-1, with the D gene call left open. The CDR3 loop reads CASSLTQVVAEAFF. The DNA sequence is as follows: TGTGCCAGCAGCTTAACGCAGGTTGTCGCTGAAGCTTTCTTT.